A single sample gave rise to the 16 T cell receptor beta chains below, sequenced in a study of CD8+ T cells in alopecia areata. As the sequencing template, cDNA was produced by extracting RNA and reverse transcribing it. The data were produced by immunoSEQ multiplex PCR, yet TCRdb's version contains in-frame clones alone and is incomplete. The sample shows more than 95,000 clones, roughly 68% of them seen only once. Sequenced: CD4+ T cells sorted from blood. The receptors were gathered from a human donor in good health.

The V gene is TRBV15, the J gene TRBJ1-5, with unresolved D. The CDR3 runs to 15 residues. The V gene lost 0 bases and the J gene lost 3 bases, with 9 bases spanning the gap. Germline loops: CDR1 LNHNV, CDR2 YYDKDF (reference sequence). The chain's CDR3 is CATSRDVIINQPQHF. The CDR3 DNA is TGTGCCACCAGCAGAGATGTCATCATCAATCAGCCCCAGCATTTT.

The chain employs TRBV6-5 and TRBJ2-3; D may be TRBD1 (6 bases). V was pared by 6 bases and J by 0 bases, with 10 bases between. Germline values: CDR1 MNHEY, CDR2 SVGAGI. The CDR3 is made up of 14 amino acids. CDR3 region: CASRRGSSTDTQYF. DNA of the CDR3: TGTGCCAGCAGGAGGGGGTCCAGCACAGATACGCAGTATTTT.

V gene TRBV27 combines with J gene TRBJ2-3; 7 nucleotides line up with TRBD2. CDR1 MNHEY and CDR2 SMNVEV come from the germline V gene (reference sequence). The V segment lost 6 bases and the J segment 7 bases; nucleotides outside the gene matches: 1. The CDR3 spans 11 residues. CDR3 bases: TGTGCCAGCAGGCGGGGGAATACGCAGTATTTT. Its translation: CASRRGNTQYF.

This chain joins TRBV7-2 and TRBJ2-3, with 16 bases that match TRBD2. The CDR3 runs to 19 residues. Germline CDR1 reads SGHTA; CDR2 reads FQGNSA. J was trimmed by 2 bases and V by 5 bases; bases with no gene match: 10. The CDR3 bases are TGTGCCAGCAGCAGACCGGGACTAGCGGGGGGGGTACCCACAGATACGCAGTATTTT. It yields the protein CASSRPGLAGGVPTDTQYF.

CDR3 nucleotides: TGTGCCAGCAGCCCGGGAGGCGGATTCACCTCTGGGGCCAACGTCCTGACTTTC. Its protein is CASSPGGGFTSGANVLTF. The chain has TRBV11-2 and TRBJ2-6, with 7 bases identical to TRBD2. After removal of 5 bases from V and 0 bases from J, the junction contained 10 bases not matched to a gene. This CDR3 has 18 amino acids. Germline V gene data show CDR1 as SGHAT and CDR2 as FQNNGV.

This rearrangement joins TRBV30 to TRBJ1-1; 7 nucleotides align to TRBD1. J lost 7 bases, V lost 2 bases, and 4 bases had no gene match. This CDR3 comprises 12 residues. Per the germline V gene, CDR1 is GTSNPN and CDR2 is SVGIG (reference sequence). CDR3 loop: CAWSIGTVEAFF. CDR3 in DNA: TGTGCCTGGAGTATAGGGACAGTTGAAGCTTTCTTT.

This clone was found a few times. This chain connects TRBV11-2 to TRBJ2-1, with D possibly matching TRBD2 (6 bases). The CDR3 contains 17 residues. V was trimmed by 0 bases and J by 0 bases, leaving 12 bases between them. Germline V CDR1 and CDR2: SGHAT, FQNNGV. The CDR3 loop is CASSLDKGGRSYNEQFF. In DNA, the CDR3 is TGTGCCAGCAGCTTAGATAAGGGAGGACGCTCCTACAATGAGCAGTTCTTC.

A word on this clone: Other DNA sequences within the sample encode an identical CDR3. V usage is TRBV29-1 and J usage is TRBJ2-7; unclear D gene. V gave up 3 bases and J gave up 2 bases, with 5 bases separating them. Germline CDR1 and CDR2: SQVTM and ANQGSEA. There are 11 residues in the CDR3. The CDR3 nucleotides are TGCAGCGTTGATGACACCTACGAGCAGTACTTC. Its protein is CSVDDTYEQYF.

By frequency in the sample, this clone is medium-sized. The chain joins TRBV5-5 to TRBJ2-1, with D maybe TRBD1 (5 bases). This CDR3 contains 15 residues. Trimming cost V 1 base and J 5 bases, with 13 bases left between them. Germline values: CDR1 SGHKS, CDR2 YYEKEE (reference sequence). The CDR3: CASSLQGIKDNEQFF. In nucleotides, the CDR3 is TGTGCCAGCAGCTTGCAGGGAATAAAGGACAATGAGCAGTTCTTC.

The chain carries TRBV23-1 and TRBJ1-3, with TRBD1 matching 9 bases. TRBV23-1 is identified as an open reading frame with a role that is uncertain. J was trimmed by 4 bases and V by 3 bases; bases with no gene match: 10. This CDR3 has 17 residues. The CDR3 DNA reads as TGCGCCAGCAGTCACCTCGGACAGGGGACTCAGGGAAACACCATATATTTT. It is translated as CASSHLGQGTQGNTIYF.

This clone was recorded a few times. The V gene is TRBV29-1, the J gene TRBJ2-7; 7 bases line up with TRBD1. Losses at the gene ends were 6 bases for V and 2 bases for J; bases not matched to a gene: 13. Germline CDR1 and CDR2: SQVTM and ANQGSEA. The CDR3 has 15 amino acids. The CDR3 spells CSVVGDRTSTYEQYF. In nucleotides, the CDR3 is TGCAGCGTAGTGGGGGACAGAACCTCTACCTACGAGCAGTACTTC.

The chain couples TRBV30 to TRBJ1-6; maybe TRBD1 (5 bases). This CDR3 is 14 amino acids long. V dropped 0 bases and J dropped 9 bases, with 12 bases sitting between them. The V gene's germline CDR1 is GTSNPN and CDR2 SVGIG (reference sequence). CDR3 sequence reads: CAWSVPGSASPLHF. For the CDR3, the DNA is TGTGCCTGGAGTGTTCCAGGGAGCGCTTCACCCCTCCACTTT.

This chain links TRBV27 with TRBJ2-7, with 10 nucleotides matching TRBD2. CDR1 and CDR2 from the germline V gene are MNHEY and SMNVEV (reference sequence). The V gene end was trimmed by 6 bases and the J gene end by 0 bases; junction bases not matched to a gene: 2. The CDR3 extends over 14 amino acids. The CDR3 nucleotides are TGTGCCAGCAGACTAGCGGGGCTCTCCTACGAGCAGTACTTC. As protein: CASRLAGLSYEQYF.

This clone came up once. The J gene is TRBJ1-2, the V gene TRBV7-2; 7 bases fit TRBD1. CDR1 and CDR2 from the germline V gene are SGHTA and FQGNSA. This CDR3 spans 13 amino acids. The ends lost 3 bases at V and 6 bases at J; junction bases unmatched: 4. The CDR3 is CASSLRQGDGYTF. The CDR3 DNA reads TGTGCCAGCAGCTTGAGGCAGGGGGATGGCTACACCTTC.

J is TRBJ1-2 and V is TRBV30, with TRBD1 matching 9 bases. Looked up from germline, CDR1 is GTSNPN and CDR2 is SVGIG (reference sequence). J lost 8 bases, V lost 3 bases, and 10 bases had no gene match. The CDR3 is 14 residues long. The CDR3 reads CAWRMTTGGGGYTF. CDR3 coding DNA: TGTGCCTGGAGAATGACGACAGGGGGTGGCGGCTACACCTTC.

The rearrangement joins TRBV6-5 to TRBJ2-2; D is uncertain. The germline V gene encodes CDR1 MNHEY and CDR2 SVGAGI. Trimming left V 2 bases short and J 4 bases short, with 5 bases between. The CDR3 has 13 amino acids. CDR3: CASSYPPTGELFF. The CDR3 region has the DNA TGTGCCAGCAGTTACCCTCCCACCGGGGAGCTGTTTTTT.